These 7 T cell receptor beta chains came from one sample sequenced in a study of STAT5B mutations in CD4+ large granular lymphocyte leukemia. Here immunoSEQ multiplex PCR was the method, and the copy in TCRdb shows in-frame clones only, minus some. Of about 25,000 clones listed, 74% were seen once; the top ten hold over 9%. Sequenced sample: CD4+ T cells from blood buffy coats. The source is a human donor in good health.

J is TRBJ2-1 and V is TRBV19; 9 nucleotides match TRBD2. This CDR3 contains 16 residues. With 3 bases clipped from V and 9 bases from J, the junction kept 12 bases outside the gene matches. The germline V gene has CDR1 LNHDA and CDR2 SQIVND (reference sequence). The CDR3 reads CASSILSGRLLPEQFF. The CDR3 nucleotides read TGTGCCAGTAGTATCTTGAGCGGGAGGCTCTTGCCTGAGCAGTTCTTC. Full variable domain (remainder filled in from reference TRBV19 and TRBJ2-1): DGGITQSPKYLFRKEGQNVTLSCEQNLNHDAMYWYRQDPGQGLRLIYYSQIVNDFQKGDIAEGYSVSREKKESFPLTVTSAQKNPTAFYLCASSILSGRLLPEQFFGPGTRLTVL.

The rearrangement uses TRBV25-1 and TRBJ2-7; D perhaps matches TRBD1 (5 bases). Germline CDR1 is MGHDK and CDR2 is SYGVNS. Deletions cut 8 bases from V and 0 bases from J, with 14 bases between. The CDR3 totals 14 residues. CDR3 sequence reads: CASLLGQGSYEQYV. The DNA for the CDR3 is TGTGCCAGCCTTCTCGGGCAGGGCTCCTACGAGCAGTACGTC.

The chain recombines TRBV5-1 with TRBJ2-4; D remains unclear. Germline V lookup: CDR1 SGHRS, CDR2 YFSETQ. V lost 2 bases, J lost 7 bases, and 10 bases lay in between. This CDR3 is 13 amino acids long. Here the CDR3 reads CASSFTLGNIQYF. CDR3 in DNA: TGCGCCAGCAGCTTTACGCTTGGGAACATTCAGTACTTC.

CDR3 nucleotides: TGTGCCAGCAGTTCCCAGGGCGGGGGCCACCCAGAGACCCAGTACTTC. Translating it yields CASSSQGGGHPETQYF. The V and J genes are TRBV6-5 and TRBJ2-5; a possible D gene is TRBD2 (7 bases). The CDR3 runs 16 residues. The ends were cut back, 4 bases at V and 4 bases at J, with 19 bases in the middle. Looked up from germline, CDR1 is MNHEY and CDR2 is SVGAGI.

The chain carries TRBV29-1 and TRBJ2-3; 8 bases are a match to TRBD2. This CDR3 spans 12 amino acids. Germline V gene data show CDR1 as SQVTM and CDR2 as ANQGSEA. In DNA, the CDR3 is TGCAGTTTAGCGGGGCAAACAGATACGCAGTATTTT. Its translation: CSLAGQTDTQYF.

The chain couples TRBV30 to TRBJ2-5; 13 positions match TRBD2. This CDR3 is 16 amino acids long. J was trimmed by 1 base and V by 2 bases; bases with no gene match: 4. The germline gives CDR1 GTSNPN, CDR2 SVGIG (reference sequence). The CDR3 DNA reads TGTGCCTGGAGTACTAGCGGGAGGGCCCCCCAAGAGACCCAGTACTTC. It translates to CAWSTSGRAPQETQYF.

By sample share, this clone is medium-sized. This chain links TRBV7-9 with TRBJ1-1; D remains ambiguous. Looked up from germline, CDR1 is SEHNR and CDR2 is FQNEAQ (reference sequence). The V gene lost 2 bases and the J gene lost 5 bases, with 9 bases spanning the gap. This CDR3 contains 13 residues. CDR3 bases: TGTGCCAGCAGCTTATCAATGGGAACTGAAGCTTTCTTT. As protein: CASSLSMGTEAFF.